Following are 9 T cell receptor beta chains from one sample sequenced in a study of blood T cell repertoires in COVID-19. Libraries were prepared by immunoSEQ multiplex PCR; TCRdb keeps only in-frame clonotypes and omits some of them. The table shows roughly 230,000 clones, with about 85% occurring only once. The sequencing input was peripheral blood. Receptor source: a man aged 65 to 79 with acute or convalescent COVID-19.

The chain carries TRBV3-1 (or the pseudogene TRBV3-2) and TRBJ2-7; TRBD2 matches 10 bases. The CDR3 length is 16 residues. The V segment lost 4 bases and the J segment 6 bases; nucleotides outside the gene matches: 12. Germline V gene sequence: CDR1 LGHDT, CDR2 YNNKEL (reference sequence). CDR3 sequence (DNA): TGTGCCAGCAGCCCCACGGGAGGAACTAGCGGGACCGAGCAGTACTTC. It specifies CASSPTGGTSGTEQYF.

The CDR3 reads CASSPGGIPEAFF. As DNA, the CDR3 is TGTGCCAGCTCACCCGGGGGGATCCCTGAAGCTTTCTTT. The V and J genes are TRBV18 and TRBJ1-1, with D perhaps TRBD1 (5 bases). Germline assignment: CDR1 KGHSH and CDR2 LQKENI. V was cut by 3 bases and J by 6 bases, with 11 bases left in between. CDR3 length: 13 residues.

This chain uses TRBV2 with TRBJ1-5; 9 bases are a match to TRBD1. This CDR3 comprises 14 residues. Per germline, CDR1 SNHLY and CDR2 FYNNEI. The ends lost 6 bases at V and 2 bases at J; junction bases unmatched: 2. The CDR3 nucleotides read TGTGCCAGCAGGGGGGACAGGGGCAATCAGCCCCAGCATTTT. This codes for CASRGDRGNQPQHF.

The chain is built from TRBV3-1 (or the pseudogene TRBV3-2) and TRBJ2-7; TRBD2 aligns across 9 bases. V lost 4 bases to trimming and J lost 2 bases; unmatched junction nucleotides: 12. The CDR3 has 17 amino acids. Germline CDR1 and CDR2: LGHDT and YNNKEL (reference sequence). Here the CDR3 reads CASSPTLAGQRAYEQYF. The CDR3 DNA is TGTGCCAGCAGCCCAACCCTAGCGGGACAGAGGGCCTACGAGCAGTACTTC.

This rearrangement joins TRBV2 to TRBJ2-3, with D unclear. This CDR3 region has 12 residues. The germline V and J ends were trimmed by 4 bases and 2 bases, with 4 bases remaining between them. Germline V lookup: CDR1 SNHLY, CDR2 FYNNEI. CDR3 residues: CASSVSTDTQYF. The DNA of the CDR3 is TGTGCCAGCAGTGTCTCCACAGATACGCAGTATTTT.

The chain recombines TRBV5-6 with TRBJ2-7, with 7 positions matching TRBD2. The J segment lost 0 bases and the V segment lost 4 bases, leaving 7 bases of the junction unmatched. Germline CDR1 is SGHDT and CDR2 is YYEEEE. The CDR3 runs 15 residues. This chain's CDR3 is CASSAQRGPSYEQYF. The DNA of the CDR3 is TGTGCCAGCAGCGCTCAGCGGGGACCCTCCTACGAGCAGTACTTC.

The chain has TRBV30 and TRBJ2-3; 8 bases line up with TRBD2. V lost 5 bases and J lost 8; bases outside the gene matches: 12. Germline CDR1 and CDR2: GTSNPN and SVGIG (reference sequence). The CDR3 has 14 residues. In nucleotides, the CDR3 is TGTGCCTGGTTGCGGGGAGCGGGAGTGGGTACGCAGTATTTT. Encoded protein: CAWLRGAGVGTQYF. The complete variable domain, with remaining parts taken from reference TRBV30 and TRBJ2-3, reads SQTIHQWPATLVQPVGSPLSLECTVEGTSNPNLYWYRQAAGRGLQLLFYSVGIGQISSEVPQNLSASRPQDRQFILSSKKLLLSDSGFYLCAWLRGAGVGTQYFGPGTRLTVL.

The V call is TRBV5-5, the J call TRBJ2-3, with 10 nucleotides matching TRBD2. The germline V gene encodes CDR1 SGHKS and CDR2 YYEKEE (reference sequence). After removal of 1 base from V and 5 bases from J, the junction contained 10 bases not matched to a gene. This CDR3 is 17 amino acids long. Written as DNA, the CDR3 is TGTGCCAGCAGCTTGTCCTATCTAGCGGGAGCAGGAGATACGCAGTATTTT. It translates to CASSLSYLAGAGDTQYF.

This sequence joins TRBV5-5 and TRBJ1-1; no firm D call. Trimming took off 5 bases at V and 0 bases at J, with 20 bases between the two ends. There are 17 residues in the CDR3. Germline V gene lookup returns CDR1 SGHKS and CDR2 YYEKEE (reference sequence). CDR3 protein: CASSWALRGRMNTEAFF. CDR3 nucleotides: TGTGCCAGCAGTTGGGCCTTACGAGGGCGAATGAACACTGAAGCTTTCTTT. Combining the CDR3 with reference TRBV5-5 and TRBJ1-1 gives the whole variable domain DAGVTQSPTHLIKTRGQQVTLRCSPISGHKSVSWYQQVLGQGPQFIFQYYEKEERGRGNFPDRFSARQFPNYSSELNVNALLLGDSALYLCASSWALRGRMNTEAFFGQGTRLTVV.